This TCR beta chain derives from a study of T cell responses to AZD1222 COVID-19 vaccine. General study results and limits: Vaccine-associated CD4 TCRs ranged over spike, dominating at 160-218 and 743-854. Repertoire samples came only from after the peak T cell response.

Trimming cost V 9 bases and J 0 bases; bases outside gene matches: 16. Germline V gene lookup returns CDR1 LNHDA and CDR2 SQIVND (reference sequence). The CDR3 loop spans 18 amino acids. About this clone itself: Antigen specificity is unknown.

Libraries were prepared by immunoSEQ multiplex PCR; TCRdb keeps only in-frame clonotypes and omits some of them. The repertoire consists of approximately 120,000 clones, with roughly 88% occurring once and the leading ten covering 13%. The chain carries TRBV19 and TRBJ1-5; 8 bases match TRBD1. This clonotype was obtained from an adult in good health. The sequences come from peripheral blood, collected on day 0 of MenACWY control vaccination. The CDR3 nucleotides are TGTGCCAGCCGATGGGAAAACAGGGGGAGATTTAGCAATCAGCCCCAGCATTTT. Its translation is CASRWENRGRFSNQPQHF.